This record concerns one T cell receptor (beta chain) sequence. This clone is a singleton in its sample. The antigen it recognizes is unknown. Per-nucleotide qualities are absent, and no much larger clonotype sits a single base away. The data derive from a study of shared clonotypes between healthy human individuals (dated by TCRdb to the early 2020s). Study-wide context: A few men and a couple of women, aged 18 to 49 years, made up the cohort. Per donor, three plates each were used for CD4 naive and CD4 memory, two for CD8 naive, and one for CD8 memory. Blood TCR repertoires of a handful of healthy adults were deeply sequenced to estimate repertoire size and the extent of clonotype sharing between individuals. Leukapheresis yielded between about 0.85 and 9 billion PBMCs per donor. Libraries were prepared and TCR repertoires were sequenced by different laboratories using diverse techniques, in order to increase sequencing depth and limit assay-specific biases. Here is what the overall study found, with its caveats: Roughly 5.2% of naive CD4, 3.5% of naive CD8, 2% to 2.5% of memory CD4, and approximately 0.39% of memory CD8 clonotypes were shared across several donors. The small number of donors limited the genetic and exposure-history diversity represented. Higher generation probabilities were observed for clonotypes shared by all four sorted-subset donors than for non-shared clonotypes. Pairwise subsampling indicated that sequencing depth was expected to affect the degree of clonotype sharing among donors. Rarefaction of sorted-subset datasets indicated incomplete sequencing despite the large sequencing depth. Sampling was limited to blood, and TCR repertoires in tissue likely differ from TCR repertoires in blood. Estimated clonotype richness was generally larger for naive than for memory subsets.

Including cysteine and phenylalanine, the CDR3 has 14 amino acids. Of the read, only the CDR3 DNA is kept; its 42 bases are in frame from base 1. V and J lose 9 bases and 1 base, and a span of 14 bases separates them. Looking up the germline V gene (reference sequence) yields CDR1 LNHDA and CDR2 SQIVND. Using the deep immunoSEQ assay, TCR CDR3 regions were amplified from genomic DNA by multiplex PCR. For each cell subset, the extracted genomic DNA was distributed evenly across all wells of several immunoSEQ 96-well plates, and each plate served as one replicate. For sorted subsets, roughly 200 ng of genomic DNA, equivalent to 30,000 or so T cell genomes, went into each replicate PCR. The purified libraries were quantified using a Qubit 3.0 fluorometer, sized with a Bioanalyzer 2100, and then quantified again using the KAPA Library Quantification kit. Each immunoSEQ 96-well plate was sequenced on its own single-read 150-cycle Illumina NextSeq 550 flow cell. The source study handled its data this way. Because only junctional sequences without quality scores were contained in the immunoSEQ output, filtering matching that applied to full-length reads could not be performed. Sequences were annotated with PyIR, a Python wrapper for IgBLAST v1.9, and V/J genes and CDR3 were assigned using IMGT germline references. Any read was removed if the V/J assignment was weak (E-value above 1e-6), the CDR3 was missing, or the read contained stop codons, out-of-frame junctions, or ambiguous translated residues. V3J clonotypes were defined by identical inferred V gene, J gene, and CDR3 amino acid sequence. Percentage overlap between repertoires was calculated by dividing the number of shared unique clonotypes by the size of the smaller repertoire. RTK rarefaction, the Chao1 estimator, and Recon v2.1 estimates of unobserved clonotypes were used to assess repertoire richness. Generation probabilities for all TCRbeta clonotypes obtained by the gDNA method from several donors were computed using OLGA. Held by TCRdb, this immuneACCESS table contains in-frame sequences only and omits some clones. Under half of the omission traces to an unresolved V gene where checked; the cause of the rest is unknown. V, J and clone size derive from that table, while D and trimming were established from the DNA sequence. The sample profile shows 600,000 or so clones; roughly 98% of them were found once. The ten largest clonotypes hold 0.3% of the sample.

CD8 naive samples consisted of CD45RO-negative cells that were positively selected for CCR7, yielding a CD45RA+CCR7+ population without TemRA cells. The donors were healthy, HIV-negative adults who had no recently reported acute infections or vaccinations. Only Caucasian adults living in Nashville, Tennessee, USA were represented among the donors. Blood was obtained by leukapheresis, after which PBMCs were separated by Ficoll-Histopaque density gradient centrifugation and cryopreserved in liquid nitrogen vapor phase. Analytical flow cytometry was used to check the purity and quantity of every magnetically sorted T cell population. Each sorted fraction had its genomic DNA isolated and then quantified by UV absorbance on a Nanodrop 2000c.

Sequencing was done on a sample of naive CD8+ T cells sorted from blood. Reading the label with the study, this specimen's cell subset or site is: CD45RA+CCR7+. The rearranged segments are TRBV19 and TRBJ2-3, with the D gene not clear enough to name. The TCR sequence derives from a man under 40 in good health. In nucleotide form, the sequence is TGTGCCAGCCTGGACCCCGTTGGCACAGATACGCAGTATTTT. This is translated as CASLDPVGTDTQYF.